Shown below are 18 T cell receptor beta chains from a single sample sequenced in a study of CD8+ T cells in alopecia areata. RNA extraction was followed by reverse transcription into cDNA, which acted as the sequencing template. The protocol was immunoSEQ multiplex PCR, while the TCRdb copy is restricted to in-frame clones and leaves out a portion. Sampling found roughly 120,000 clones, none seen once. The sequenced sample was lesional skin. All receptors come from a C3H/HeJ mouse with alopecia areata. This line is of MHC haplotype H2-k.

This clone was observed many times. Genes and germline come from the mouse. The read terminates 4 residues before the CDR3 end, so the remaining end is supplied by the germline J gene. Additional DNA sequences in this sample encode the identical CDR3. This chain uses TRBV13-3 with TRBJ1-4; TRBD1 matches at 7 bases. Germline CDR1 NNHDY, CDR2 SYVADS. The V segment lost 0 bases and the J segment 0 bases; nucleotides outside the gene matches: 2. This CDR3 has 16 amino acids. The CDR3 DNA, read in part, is TGTGCCAGCAGTGATGCAGACAGGGTTTCCAACGAA. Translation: CASSDADRVSNE. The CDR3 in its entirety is CASSDADRVSNERLFF. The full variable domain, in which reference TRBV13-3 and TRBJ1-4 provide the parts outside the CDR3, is EAAVTQSPRSKVAVTGGKVTLSCHQTNNHDYMYWYRQDTGHGLRLIHYSYVADSTEKGDIPDGYKASRPSQENFSLILELASLSQTAVYFCASSDADRVSNERLFFGHGTKLSVL.

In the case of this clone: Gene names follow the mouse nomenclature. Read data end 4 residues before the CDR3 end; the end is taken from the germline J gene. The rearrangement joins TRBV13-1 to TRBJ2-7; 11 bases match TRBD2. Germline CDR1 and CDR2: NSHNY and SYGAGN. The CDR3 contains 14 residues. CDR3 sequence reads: CASSETGLGDEQYF. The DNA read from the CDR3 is TGTGCCAGCAGTGAGACGGGACTGGGGGAT.

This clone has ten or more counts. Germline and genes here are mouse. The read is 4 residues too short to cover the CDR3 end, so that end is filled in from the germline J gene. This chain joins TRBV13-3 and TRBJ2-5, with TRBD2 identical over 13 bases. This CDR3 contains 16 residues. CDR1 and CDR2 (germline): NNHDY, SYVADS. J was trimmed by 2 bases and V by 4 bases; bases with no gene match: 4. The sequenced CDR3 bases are TGTGCCAGCAGTCCGGGACTGGGGGGGGCCCAAGAC. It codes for CASSPGLGGAQD. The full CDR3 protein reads CASSPGLGGAQDTQYF.

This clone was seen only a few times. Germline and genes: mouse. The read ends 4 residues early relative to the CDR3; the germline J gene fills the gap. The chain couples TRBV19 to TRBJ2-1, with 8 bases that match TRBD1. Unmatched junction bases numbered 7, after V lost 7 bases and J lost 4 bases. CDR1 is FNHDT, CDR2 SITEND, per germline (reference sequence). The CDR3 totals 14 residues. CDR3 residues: CASLDRGNYAEQFF. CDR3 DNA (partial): TGTGCCAGCCTCGACAGGGGAAATTATGCT.

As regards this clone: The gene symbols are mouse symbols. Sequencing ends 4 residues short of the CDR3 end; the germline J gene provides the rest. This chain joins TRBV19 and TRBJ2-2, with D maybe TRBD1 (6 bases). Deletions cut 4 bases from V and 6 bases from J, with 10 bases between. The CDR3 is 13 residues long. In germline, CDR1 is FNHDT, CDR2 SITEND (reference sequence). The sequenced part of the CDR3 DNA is TGTGCCAGCAGTCCTACAGGGCCCGGG. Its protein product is CASSPTGPG. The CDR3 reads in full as CASSPTGPGQLYF.

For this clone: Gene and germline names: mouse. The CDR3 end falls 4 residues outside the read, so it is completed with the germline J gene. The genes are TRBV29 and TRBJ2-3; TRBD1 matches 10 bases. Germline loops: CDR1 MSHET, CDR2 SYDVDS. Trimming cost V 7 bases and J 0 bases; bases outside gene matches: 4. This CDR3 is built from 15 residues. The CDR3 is CASTSGQGSAETLYF. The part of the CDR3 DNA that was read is TGTGCTAGCACCTCGGGACAGGGGAGTGCAGAA.

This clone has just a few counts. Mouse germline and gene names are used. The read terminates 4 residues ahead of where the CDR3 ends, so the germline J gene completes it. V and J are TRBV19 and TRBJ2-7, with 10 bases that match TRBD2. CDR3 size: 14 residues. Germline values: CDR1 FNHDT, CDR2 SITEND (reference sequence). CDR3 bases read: TGTGCCAGCAGTATGACTGGGGGGAGGTAT. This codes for CASSMTGGRY. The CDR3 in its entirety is CASSMTGGRYEQYF.

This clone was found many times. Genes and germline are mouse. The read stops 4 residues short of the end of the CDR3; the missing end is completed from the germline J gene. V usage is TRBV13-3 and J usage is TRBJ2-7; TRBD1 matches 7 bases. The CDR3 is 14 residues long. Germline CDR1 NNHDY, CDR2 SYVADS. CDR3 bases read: TGTGCCAGCAGTGCGGCCCGGGACAGCCAT. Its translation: CASSAARDSH. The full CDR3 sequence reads CASSAARDSHEQYF.

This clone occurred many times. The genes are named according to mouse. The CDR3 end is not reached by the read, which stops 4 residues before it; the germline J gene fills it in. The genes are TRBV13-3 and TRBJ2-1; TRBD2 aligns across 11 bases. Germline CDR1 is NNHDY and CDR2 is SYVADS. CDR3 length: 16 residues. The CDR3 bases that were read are TGTGCCAGCAGTGATGAAACTGGGGGGGCTGAGGCT. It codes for CASSDETGGAEA. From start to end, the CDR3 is CASSDETGGAEAEQFF.

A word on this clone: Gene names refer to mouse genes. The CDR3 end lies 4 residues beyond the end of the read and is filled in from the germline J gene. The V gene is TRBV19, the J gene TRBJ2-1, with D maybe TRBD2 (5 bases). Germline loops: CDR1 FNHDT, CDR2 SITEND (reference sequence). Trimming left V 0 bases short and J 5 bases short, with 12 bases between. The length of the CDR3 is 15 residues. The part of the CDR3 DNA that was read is TGTGCCAGCAGTATAGACGGGGATGGGGATGCT. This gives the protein CASSIDGDGDA. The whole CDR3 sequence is CASSIDGDGDAEQFF.

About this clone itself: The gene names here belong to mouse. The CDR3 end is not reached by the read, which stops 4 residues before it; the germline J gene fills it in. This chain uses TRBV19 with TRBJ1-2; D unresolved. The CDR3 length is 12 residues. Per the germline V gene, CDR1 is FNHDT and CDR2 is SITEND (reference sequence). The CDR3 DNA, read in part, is TGTGCCAGCACCGGACTGGGCCCC. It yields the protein CASTGLGP. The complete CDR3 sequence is CASTGLGPDYTF.

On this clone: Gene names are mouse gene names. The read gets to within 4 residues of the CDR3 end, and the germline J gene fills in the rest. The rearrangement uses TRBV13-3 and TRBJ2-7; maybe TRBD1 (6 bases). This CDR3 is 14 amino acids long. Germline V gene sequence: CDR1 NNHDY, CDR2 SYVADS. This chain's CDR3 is CASSDPTGKYEQYF. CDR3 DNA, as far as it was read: TGTGCCAGCAGTGATCCGACAGGAAAATAT.

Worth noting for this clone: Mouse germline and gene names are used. The part of the CDR3 DNA that was read is TGTGCTAGCAGTTTATTGACAGTTCTCAACGAA. This codes for CASSLLTVLNE. The full CDR3 sequence reads CASSLLTVLNERLFF. V and J are TRBV29 and TRBJ1-4, with a possible D match to TRBD1 (5 bases). From the germline J gene comes the end of the CDR3, since the read stops 4 residues before it. The CDR3 is 15 residues long. Germline CDR1 is MSHET and CDR2 is SYDVDS. The V end lost 1 base, the J end lost 4 bases, and 10 bases lay between the germline ends.

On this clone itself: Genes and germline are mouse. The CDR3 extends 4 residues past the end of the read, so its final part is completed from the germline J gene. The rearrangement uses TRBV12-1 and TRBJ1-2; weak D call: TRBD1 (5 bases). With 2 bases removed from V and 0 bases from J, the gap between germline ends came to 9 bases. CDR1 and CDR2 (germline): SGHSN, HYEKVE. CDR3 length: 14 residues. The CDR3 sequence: CASSRGHPNSDYTF. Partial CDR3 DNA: TGTGCCAGCTCTCGCGGACACCCAAACTCC. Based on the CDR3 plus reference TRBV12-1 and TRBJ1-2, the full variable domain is DSGVVQSPRHIIKEKGGRSVLTCIPISGHSNVVWYQQTLGKELKFLIQHYEKVERDKGFLPSRFSVQQFDDYHSEMNMSALELEDSAMYFCASSRGHPNSDYTFGSGTRLLVI.

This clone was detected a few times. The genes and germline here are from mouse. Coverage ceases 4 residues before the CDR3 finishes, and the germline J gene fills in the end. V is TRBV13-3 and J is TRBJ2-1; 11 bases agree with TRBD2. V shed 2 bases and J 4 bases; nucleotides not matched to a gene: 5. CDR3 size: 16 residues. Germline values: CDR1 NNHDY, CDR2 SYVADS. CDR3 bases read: TGTGCCAGCAGTGAACTGGGGGGGCGCGGGTATGCT. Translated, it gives CASSELGGRGYA. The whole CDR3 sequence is CASSELGGRGYAEQFF.

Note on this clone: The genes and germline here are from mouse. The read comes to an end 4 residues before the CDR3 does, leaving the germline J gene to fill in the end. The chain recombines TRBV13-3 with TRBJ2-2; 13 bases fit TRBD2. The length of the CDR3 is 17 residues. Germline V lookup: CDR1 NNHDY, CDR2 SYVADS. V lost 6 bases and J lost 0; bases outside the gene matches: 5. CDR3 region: CASTWDWGGANTGQLYF. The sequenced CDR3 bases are TGTGCCAGCACCTGGGACTGGGGGGGAGCAAACACCGGG.

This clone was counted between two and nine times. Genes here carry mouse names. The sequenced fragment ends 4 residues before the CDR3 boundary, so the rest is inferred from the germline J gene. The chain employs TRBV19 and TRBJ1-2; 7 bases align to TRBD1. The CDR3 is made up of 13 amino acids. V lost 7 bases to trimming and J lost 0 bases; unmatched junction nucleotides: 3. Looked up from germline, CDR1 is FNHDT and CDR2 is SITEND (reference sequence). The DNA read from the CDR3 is TGTGCCAGCCGACAGGGTGCAAACTCC. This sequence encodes CASRQGANS. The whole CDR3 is CASRQGANSDYTF. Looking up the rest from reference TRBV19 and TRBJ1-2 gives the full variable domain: GGIITQTPKFLIGQEGQKLTLKCQQNFNHDTMYWYRQDSGKGLRLIYYSITENDLQKGDLSEGYDASREKKSSFSLTVTSAQKNEMAVFLCASRQGANSDYTFGSGTRLLVI.

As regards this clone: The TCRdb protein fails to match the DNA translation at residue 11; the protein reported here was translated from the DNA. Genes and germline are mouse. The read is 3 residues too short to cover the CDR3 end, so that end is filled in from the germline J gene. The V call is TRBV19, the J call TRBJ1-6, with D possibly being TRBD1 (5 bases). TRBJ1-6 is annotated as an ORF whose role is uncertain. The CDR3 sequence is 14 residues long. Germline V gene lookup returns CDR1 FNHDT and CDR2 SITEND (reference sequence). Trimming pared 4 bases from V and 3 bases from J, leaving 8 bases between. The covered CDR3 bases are TGTGCCAGCAGTTCCGACAGCTATAATTCGCCC. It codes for CASSSDSYNSP. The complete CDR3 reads CASSSDSYNSPLYF.